This TCR beta chain was sequenced for a study of blood T cells in healthy people across ages. There are many counts of this clonotype. The individuals who served as donors were healthy Caucasians living in Russia, aged about 6 to 100. Primed by a sample-barcoded 5' primer and a J-beta primer mix, a second PCR proceeded for about 6 to 11 cycles. Sequencing recovered at least 2.5 million CDR3-containing paired-end reads from each sample. TCRdb re-derived calls from the 5' RACE reads in MiXCR, one entry per CDR3 protein. The table records more than 800,000 distinct CDR3 sequences, more than 25% of them present only once. The trim removed 3 bases at V and 3 bases at J, leaving 1 base unmatched. The CDR3 extends over 12 amino acids. CDR1 is DFQATT and CDR2 is SNEGSKA in the germline V gene (reference sequence).

The sequenced sample was blood. The chain employs TRBV20-1 and TRBJ2-7; the match to TRBD2 covers 8 bases. The sequence derives from an elderly woman in good health. The CDR3 protein is CSASGTSYEQYF. The CDR3 nucleotides read TGCAGTGCTAGTGGGACTAGCTACGAGCAGTACTTC.